This T cell receptor beta chain is drawn from a study of blood T cell repertoires in COVID-19. V shed 5 bases and J shed 10 bases, with 9 bases lying between them. CDR1 is SEHNR, CDR2 FQNEAQ, per germline (reference sequence). The CDR3 runs to 11 residues. Using immunoSEQ multiplex PCR, the repertoire was profiled, and TCRdb retains in-frame clones only, with some absent. The sample lists approximately 190,000 clones, more than 70% occurring once. The receptor was derived from a woman aged 40 to 50 who had recovered from COVID-19. The sequenced sample consisted of peripheral blood. This chain uses TRBV7-9 with TRBJ2-1; D may be TRBD1 (6 bases). The CDR3 region is CASSLGTEQFF. DNA for the CDR3: TGTGCCAGCAGCCTCGGGACAGAGCAGTTCTTC.